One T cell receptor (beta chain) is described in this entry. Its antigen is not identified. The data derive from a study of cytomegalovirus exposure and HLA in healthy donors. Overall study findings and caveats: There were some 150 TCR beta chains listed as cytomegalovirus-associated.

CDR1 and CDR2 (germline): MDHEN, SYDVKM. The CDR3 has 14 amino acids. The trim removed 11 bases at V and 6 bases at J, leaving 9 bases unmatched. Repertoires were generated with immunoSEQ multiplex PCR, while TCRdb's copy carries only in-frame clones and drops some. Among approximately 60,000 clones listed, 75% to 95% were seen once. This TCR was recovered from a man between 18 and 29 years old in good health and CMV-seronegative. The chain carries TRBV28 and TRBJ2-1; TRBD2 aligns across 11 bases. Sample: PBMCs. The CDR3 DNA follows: TGTGCCTGTGAGCTAGCGGGAGGATCCAATGAGCAGTTCTTC. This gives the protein CACELAGGSNEQFF.